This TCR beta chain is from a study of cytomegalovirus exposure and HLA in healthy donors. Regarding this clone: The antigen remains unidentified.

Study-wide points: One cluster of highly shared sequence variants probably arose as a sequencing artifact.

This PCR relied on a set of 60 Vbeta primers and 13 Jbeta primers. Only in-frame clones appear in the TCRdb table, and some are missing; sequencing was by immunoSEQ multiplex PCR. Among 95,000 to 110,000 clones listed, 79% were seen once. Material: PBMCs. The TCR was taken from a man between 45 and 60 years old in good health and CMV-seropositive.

CDR3 in DNA: TGTGCCAGCACATTTGACAATGAGCAGTTCTTC. Its translation: CASTFDNEQFF. This rearrangement joins TRBV19 to TRBJ2-1; D is uncertain. Germline V gene data show CDR1 as LNHDA and CDR2 as SQIVND (reference sequence). Trimming left V 9 bases short and J 5 bases short, with 8 bases between. The CDR3 totals 11 residues.